These 15 T cell receptor beta chains were sequenced from one sample in a study of blood T cells in healthy people across ages. Then a second PCR, running about 6 to 11 cycles, was carried out with a sample-barcoded 5' primer and a J-beta primer mix. TCRdb re-called the 5' RACE reads with MiXCR, one entry per CDR3 protein. The sample holds around 1,500,000 distinct CDR3 sequences, 42% seen once. Sequencing used blood. Every receptor here comes from a young woman in good health.

The rearrangement joins TRBV7-9 to TRBJ1-2; the match to TRBD1 covers 7 bases. Germline CDR1 and CDR2: SEHNR and FQNEAQ (reference sequence). The CDR3 is 15 residues long. The J segment lost 8 bases and the V segment lost 1 base, leaving 10 bases of the junction unmatched. Here the CDR3 DNA reads TGTGCCAGCAGCTTAGTCTTAGGACAGGCTCAAGGCTACACCTTC. It codes for CASSLVLGQAQGYTF.

The chain joins TRBV6-6 to TRBJ2-7, with unresolved D. Germline V gene data show CDR1 as MNHNY and CDR2 as SVGAGI (reference sequence). This CDR3 is built from 12 residues. The V end lost 8 bases, the J end lost 1 base, and 9 bases lay between the germline ends. CDR3 sequence: CASGKISYEQYF. The CDR3 DNA follows: TGTGCCAGCGGAAAGATTTCCTACGAGCAGTACTTC.

A word on this clonotype: Germline is not matched at one junction end, which may reflect a read error. The rearrangement links TRBV20-1 to TRBJ2-3; D may be TRBD1 (5 bases). CDR1 is DFQATT and CDR2 is SNEGSKA in the germline V gene (reference sequence). This CDR3 comprises 15 residues. The CDR3 reads CSAMGPSESTDMQYF. The CDR3 coding sequence is TGCAGTGCTATGGGGCCCAGCGAAAGCACAGATATGCAGTATTTT.

V gene TRBV7-9 combines with J gene TRBJ1-4; no clear D. The V end lost 1 base, the J end lost 2 bases, and 8 bases lay between the germline ends. This CDR3 comprises 15 residues. The germline V gene encodes CDR1 SEHNR and CDR2 FQNEAQ (reference sequence). The CDR3 is CASSLDRRTNEKLFF. The CDR3 DNA is TGTGCCAGCAGCTTAGACCGGCGGACTAATGAAAAACTGTTTTTT.

The chain has TRBV12-3 or TRBV12-4 and TRBJ2-3; D is uncertain. With 6 bases removed from V and 6 bases from J, the gap between germline ends came to 10 bases. This CDR3 is built from 12 residues. CDR3 coding DNA: TGTGCCAGCAGGGCTAGTCAGGATACGCAGTATTTT. Protein sequence: CASRASQDTQYF.

The chain uses TRBV3-1 and TRBJ2-5; D is perhaps TRBD1 (6 bases). Germline lookup yields CDR1 LGHDT and CDR2 YNNKEL (reference sequence). Between the trimmed V and J ends, which lost 2 bases and 5 bases, there was a span of 18 bases. The CDR3 has 16 residues. CDR3 protein: CASSQSRTGFGETQYF. DNA of the CDR3: TGTGCCAGCAGCCAATCTCGTACAGGGTTTGGCGAGACCCAGTACTTC.

V usage is TRBV20-1 and J usage is TRBJ2-1, with D possibly TRBD2 on 6 matching bases. In germline, CDR1 is DFQATT, CDR2 SNEGSKA (reference sequence). V gave up 2 bases and J gave up 6 bases, with 23 bases separating them. There are 17 residues in the CDR3. The CDR3 loop reads CSARHNPGLRGANEQFF. Written as DNA, the CDR3 is TGCAGTGCTAGACATAATCCGGGACTCCGAGGAGCCAATGAGCAGTTCTTC.

The V and J genes are TRBV27 and TRBJ2-1; D gene ambiguous. With 3 bases removed from V and 4 bases from J, the gap between germline ends came to 13 bases. This CDR3 contains 15 residues. Looked up from germline, CDR1 is MNHEY and CDR2 is SMNVEV (reference sequence). CDR3 sequence reads: CASSLGFFLYNEQFF. As DNA, the CDR3 is TGTGCCAGCAGTTTGGGTTTCTTCCTATACAATGAGCAGTTCTTC.

CDR3 loop: CAISGVVGNQPQHF. CDR3 sequence (DNA): TGTGCCATCAGTGGGGTGGTCGGCAATCAGCCCCAGCATTTT. The chain carries TRBV10-3 and TRBJ1-5; D unresolved. The CDR3 contains 14 residues. Germline CDR1 and CDR2: ENHRY and SYGVKD. Trimming stripped 4 bases from V and 2 bases from J, with 9 bases between.

The chain recombines TRBV7-2 with TRBJ1-2; D unclear. Per germline, CDR1 SGHTA and CDR2 FQGNSA. V dropped 5 bases and J dropped 7 bases, with 14 bases sitting between them. This CDR3 spans 13 amino acids. The DNA for the CDR3 is TGTGCCAGCAGCCTCGGGGTTTACGGTGGCTACACCTTC. Encoded protein: CASSLGVYGGYTF.

Turning to this clonotype: A junction end diverges from the germline sequence, so it may reflect a read error. The V and J genes are TRBV12-3 or TRBV12-4 and TRBJ2-1, with D uncertain. The CDR3 runs 15 residues. CDR3 sequence reads: CAGSFWGTGYNEQFF. The DNA for the CDR3 is TGTGCCGGCAGTTTTTGGGGAACCGGCTACAATGAGCAGTTCTTC.

In this sample, this clonotype turned up a few times. The chain links TRBV5-1 to TRBJ2-1; 9 bases are a match to TRBD2. The CDR3 consists of 16 residues. V lost 2 bases to trimming and J lost 5 bases; unmatched junction nucleotides: 8. Germline CDR1 is SGHRS and CDR2 is YFSETQ. The CDR3, as DNA: TGCGCCAGCAGCTTTAGGCCTAGCGGGATTGACAATGAGCAGTTCTTC. The encoded protein is CASSFRPSGIDNEQFF.

This clonotype has a count of ten or more. V gene TRBV7-6 combines with J gene TRBJ2-7; 11 bases align to TRBD1. CDR1 and CDR2 (germline): SGHVS, FNYEAQ. Losses at the gene ends were 0 bases for V and 3 bases for J; bases not matched to a gene: 1. The CDR3 covers 15 residues. Here the CDR3 reads CASSLAGTGGYEQYF. CDR3 nucleotide sequence: TGTGCCAGCAGCTTAGCCGGGACAGGGGGCTACGAGCAGTACTTC.

The rearrangement uses TRBV4-2 and TRBJ1-2; 8 bases are a match to TRBD1. The V and J ends lost 0 bases and 6 bases, in that order; junction bases with no gene match: 9. The germline V gene has CDR1 LGHNA and CDR2 YNFKEQ. CDR3 size: 16 residues. The CDR3 loop is CASSQDRGRGRNGYTF. In nucleotides, the CDR3 is TGTGCCAGCAGCCAAGATCGGGGCAGGGGGCGCAATGGCTACACCTTC.

This clonotype was recorded a few times. This chain uses TRBV20-1 with TRBJ2-6; TRBD1 is a possible D gene (6 bases). Trimming removed 2 bases from V and 0 bases from J, with 11 bases in between. The CDR3 is 16 amino acids. Germline CDR1 and CDR2: DFQATT and SNEGSKA (reference sequence). CDR3 bases: TGCAGTGCTAGACCTTGGACAGACTCTGGGGCCAACGTCCTGACTTTC. Residues: CSARPWTDSGANVLTF.